The clone carrying this T cell receptor beta chain was observed at least ten times. The antigen is unknown. The read falls 3 residues short of the CDR3 end, and the missing part is taken from the germline J gene. The data stem from a study of T cell clonality in common variable immunodeficiency. TCRdb's copy holds only in-frame clones and misses some; the assay was immunoSEQ multiplex PCR. Observed are roughly 34,000 clones, no singletons, with the top ten taking roughly 3%. Study-level results: Compared with controls, CVID subjects had fewer shared TCRbeta clones.

The CDR3 is 15 residues long. Germline CDR1 is KGHDR and CDR2 is SFDVKD. V gave up 6 bases and J gave up 5 bases; unmatched junction bases: 8. The clonotype originates from a person aged 18 to 75 in good health. The chain employs TRBV24-1 and TRBJ2-2; 7 bases are a match to TRBD1. Sequenced material: peripheral blood mononuclear cells. The CDR3: CATSQGGEETGELFF. CDR3 DNA (partial): TGTGCCACCAGTCAAGGGGGCGAGGAGACCGGGGAG.